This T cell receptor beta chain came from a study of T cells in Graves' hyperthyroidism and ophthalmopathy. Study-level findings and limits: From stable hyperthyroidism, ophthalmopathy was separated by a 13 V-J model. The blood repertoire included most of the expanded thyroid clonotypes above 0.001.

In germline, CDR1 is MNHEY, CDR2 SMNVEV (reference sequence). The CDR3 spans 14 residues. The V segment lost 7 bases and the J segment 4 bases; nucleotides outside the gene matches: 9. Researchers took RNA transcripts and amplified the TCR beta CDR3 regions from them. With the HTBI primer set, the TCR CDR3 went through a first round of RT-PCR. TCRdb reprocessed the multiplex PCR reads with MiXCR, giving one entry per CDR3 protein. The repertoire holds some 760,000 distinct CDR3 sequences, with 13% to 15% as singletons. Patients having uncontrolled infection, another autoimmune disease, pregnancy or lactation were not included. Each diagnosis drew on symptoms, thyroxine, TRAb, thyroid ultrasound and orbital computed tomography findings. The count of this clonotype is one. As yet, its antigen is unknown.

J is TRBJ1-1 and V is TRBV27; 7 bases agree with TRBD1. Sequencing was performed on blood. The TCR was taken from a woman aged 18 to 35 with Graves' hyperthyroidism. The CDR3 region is CASTLTQGITEAFF. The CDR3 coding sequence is TGTGCCAGCACCCTAACACAGGGGATCACTGAAGCTTTCTTT.